Listed here are 9 T cell receptor beta chains from one sample, sequenced in a study of cytomegalovirus exposure and HLA in healthy donors. Vbeta (60) and Jbeta (13) primers were used in the PCR. The assay was immunoSEQ multiplex PCR, and TCRdb's table has in-frame clones only and misses some. The sample holds about 140,000 clones, roughly 87% seen once. Sequencing input: PBMCs. The receptors stem from a woman between 40 and 50 years old in good health and CMV-seronegative.

The table lists this clone with a count of one. The gene calls are TRBV28 and TRBJ1-1; TRBD1 matches at 12 bases. The CDR3 runs to 18 residues. V lost 4 bases to trimming and J lost 0 bases; unmatched junction nucleotides: 9. Per germline, CDR1 MDHEN and CDR2 SYDVKM. Written as DNA, the CDR3 is TGTGCCAGCAGTTCCGCGGGGACAGGGGGCACCATGAACACTGAAGCTTTCTTT. Protein product: CASSSAGTGGTMNTEAFF.

This clone was counted once. Other nucleotide sequences from this sample produce the same CDR3. This chain uses TRBV20-1 with TRBJ2-1; D call uncertain. The CDR3 spans 11 residues. From germline, CDR1 is DFQATT and CDR2 SNEGSKA (reference sequence). Trimming left V 1 base short and J 6 bases short, with 4 bases between. CDR3 sequence (DNA): TGCAGTGCTAGAGGGGCCAATGAGCAGTTCTTC. It is translated as CSARGANEQFF.

This chain uses TRBV28 with TRBJ1-1; D is possibly TRBD1 (5 bases). Germline CDR1 and CDR2: MDHEN and SYDVKM. CDR3 length: 13 residues. Trimming stripped 3 bases from V and 8 bases from J, with 13 bases between. CDR3 protein: CASSFPGAVEAFF. For the CDR3, the DNA is TGTGCCAGCAGTTTCCCTGGGGCAGTAGAAGCTTTCTTT.

The rearrangement uses TRBV15 and TRBJ2-3; 9 positions match TRBD2. Looked up from germline, CDR1 is LNHNV and CDR2 is YYDKDF (reference sequence). This CDR3 region has 16 residues. The trim removed 5 bases at V and 1 base at J, leaving 7 bases unmatched. The CDR3 region has the DNA TGTGCCACCAGCGGGGAAGCGGGAGGCGGCACAGATACGCAGTATTTT. Protein product: CATSGEAGGGTDTQYF.

The chain couples TRBV5-1 to TRBJ2-2; a possible D gene is TRBD1 (6 bases). CDR3 length: 16 residues. V was trimmed by 1 base and J by 5 bases, leaving 15 bases between them. CDR1 is SGHRS, CDR2 YFSETQ, per germline. The CDR3 loop is CASSLFQGISTGELFF. DNA for the CDR3: TGCGCCAGCAGCTTGTTCCAGGGGATCTCGACCGGGGAGCTGTTTTTT.

The V and J genes are TRBV25-1 and TRBJ2-7, with 10 bases fitting TRBD2. This CDR3 is built from 13 residues. The V segment lost 5 bases and the J segment 6 bases; nucleotides outside the gene matches: 4. Germline assignment: CDR1 MGHDK and CDR2 SYGVNS. Here the CDR3 reads CASSLAGESEQYF. The CDR3 DNA sequence: TGTGCCAGCAGTCTAGCGGGAGAGAGCGAGCAGTACTTC.

This clone was picked up one time. The rearrangement links TRBV18 to TRBJ2-7, with unresolved D. Trimming shortened V by 2 bases and J by 2 bases, and 7 bases separated the two germline ends. The germline gives CDR1 KGHSH, CDR2 LQKENI. CDR3 length equals 13 residues. CDR3: CASSPAVAYEQYF. CDR3 nucleotides: TGTGCCAGCTCACCAGCGGTAGCCTACGAGCAGTACTTC.

V and J are TRBV5-4 and TRBJ2-7, with 9 bases identical to TRBD1. The CDR3 covers 14 residues. Germline CDR1 is SGHNT and CDR2 is YYREEE (reference sequence). The J segment lost 2 bases and the V segment lost 2 bases, leaving 2 bases of the junction unmatched. CDR3: CASSLGTGTYEQYF. The DNA for the CDR3 is TGTGCCAGCAGCTTAGGGACAGGGACCTACGAGCAGTACTTC.

The chain links TRBV27 to TRBJ2-1; 8 positions agree with TRBD2. The CDR3 spans 15 residues. Germline-derived CDR1 and CDR2 are MNHEY and SMNVEV (reference sequence). The V segment lost 7 bases and the J segment 2 bases; nucleotides outside the gene matches: 7. For the CDR3, the DNA is TGTGCCAGCACCAACCTAGCGGGCCCCTACAATGAGCAGTTCTTC. Protein: CASTNLAGPYNEQFF.